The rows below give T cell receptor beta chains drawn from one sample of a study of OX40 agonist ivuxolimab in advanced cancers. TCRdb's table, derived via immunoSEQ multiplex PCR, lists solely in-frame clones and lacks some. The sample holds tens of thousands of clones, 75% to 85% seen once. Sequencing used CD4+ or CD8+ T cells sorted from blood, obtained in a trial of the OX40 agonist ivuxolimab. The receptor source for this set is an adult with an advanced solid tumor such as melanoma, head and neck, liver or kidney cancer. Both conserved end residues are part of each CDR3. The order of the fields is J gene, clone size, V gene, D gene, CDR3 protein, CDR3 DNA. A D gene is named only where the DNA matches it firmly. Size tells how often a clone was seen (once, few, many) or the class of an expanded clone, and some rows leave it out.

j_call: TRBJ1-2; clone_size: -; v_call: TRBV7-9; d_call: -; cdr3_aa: CASSPYGKTYGYTF; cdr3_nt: TGTGCCAGCAGCCCATATGGAAAGACCTATGGCTACACCTTC
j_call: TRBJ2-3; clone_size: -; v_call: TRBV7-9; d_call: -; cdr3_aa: CASSLMSTDTQYF; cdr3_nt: TGTGCCAGCAGCTTAATGTCCACAGATACGCAGTATTTT
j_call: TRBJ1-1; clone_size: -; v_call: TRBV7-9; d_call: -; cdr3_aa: CASSLMDSNTEAFF; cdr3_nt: TGTGCCAGCAGCTTAATGGACAGTAACACTGAAGCTTTCTTT
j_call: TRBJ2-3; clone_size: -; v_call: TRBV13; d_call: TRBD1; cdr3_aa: CASSLVMGQGVWDTQYF; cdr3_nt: TGTGCCAGCAGCTTAGTAATGGGACAGGGCGTTTGGGATACGCAGTATTTT
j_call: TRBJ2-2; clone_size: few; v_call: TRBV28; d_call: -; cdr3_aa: CASSLFRDTGELFF; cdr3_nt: TGTGCCAGCAGTTTATTCCGAGACACCGGGGAGCTGTTTTTT
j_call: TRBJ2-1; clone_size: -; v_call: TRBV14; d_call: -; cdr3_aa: CASSPGLIYNEQFF; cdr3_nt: TGTGCCAGCAGCCCAGGACTTATTTACAATGAGCAGTTCTTC
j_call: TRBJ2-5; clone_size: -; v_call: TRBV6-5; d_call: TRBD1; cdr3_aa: CASRQETGAQETQYF; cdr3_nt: TGTGCCAGCAGGCAAGAGACAGGGGCACAAGAGACCCAGTACTTC
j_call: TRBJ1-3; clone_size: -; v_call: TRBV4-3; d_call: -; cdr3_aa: CASSQDLWQGLGNTIYF; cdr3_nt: TGCGCCAGCAGCCAAGATCTTTGGCAGGGTCTTGGAAACACCATATATTTT
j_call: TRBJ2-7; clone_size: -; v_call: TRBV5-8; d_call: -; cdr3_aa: CASSLSPLYEQYF; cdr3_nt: TGTGCCAGCAGCTTGTCTCCGCTCTACGAGCAGTACTTC
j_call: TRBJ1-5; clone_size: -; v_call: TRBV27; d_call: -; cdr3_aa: CASSLLGVNQPQHF; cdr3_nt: TGTGCCAGCAGTTTACTGGGGGTAAATCAGCCCCAGCATTTT
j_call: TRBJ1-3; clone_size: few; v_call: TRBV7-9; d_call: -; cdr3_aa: CASSLAWGSENTIYF; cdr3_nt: TGTGCCAGCAGCTTAGCGTGGGGGTCAGAAAACACCATATATTTT
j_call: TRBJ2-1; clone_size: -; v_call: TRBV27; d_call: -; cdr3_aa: CASSLPGDNEQFF; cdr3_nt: TGTGCCAGCAGTTTGCCAGGGGACAATGAGCAGTTCTTC
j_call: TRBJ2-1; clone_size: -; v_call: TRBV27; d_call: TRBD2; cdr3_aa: CASSLTGLAGGLIYNEQFF; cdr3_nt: TGTGCCAGCAGTTTGACCGGACTAGCGGGAGGACTAATATACAATGAGCAGTTCTTC
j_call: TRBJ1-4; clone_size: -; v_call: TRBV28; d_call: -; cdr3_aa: CASSLGVFNEKLFF; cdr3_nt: TGTGCCAGCAGTTTGGGGGTTTTTAATGAAAAACTGTTTTTT
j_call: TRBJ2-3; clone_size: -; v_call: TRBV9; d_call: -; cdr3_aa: CASSVVPREPQYF; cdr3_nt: TGTGCCAGCAGCGTAGTTCCCCGGGAGCCGCAGTATTTT
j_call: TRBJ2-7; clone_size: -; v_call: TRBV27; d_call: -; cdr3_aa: CASSIAGQNYEQYF; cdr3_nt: TGTGCCAGCAGCATCGCGGGCCAAAACTACGAGCAGTACTTC
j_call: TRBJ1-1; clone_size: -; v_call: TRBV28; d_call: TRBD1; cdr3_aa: CASSRNRGEGTEAFF; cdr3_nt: TGTGCCAGCAGTAGAAACAGGGGGGAAGGCACTGAAGCTTTCTTT
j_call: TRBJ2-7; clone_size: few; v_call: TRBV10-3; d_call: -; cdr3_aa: CAIRSGTQGTYEQYF; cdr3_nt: TGTGCCATCAGATCCGGGACTCAGGGCACCTACGAGCAGTACTTC
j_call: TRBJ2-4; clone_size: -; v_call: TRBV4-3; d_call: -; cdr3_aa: CASSQAADIQYF; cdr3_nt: TGCGCCAGCAGCCAAGCCGCGGACATTCAGTACTTC
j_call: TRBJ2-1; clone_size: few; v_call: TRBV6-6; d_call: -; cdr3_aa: CASSYSDVREQFF; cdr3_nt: TGTGCCAGCAGTTACTCCGACGTCAGGGAGCAGTTCTTC
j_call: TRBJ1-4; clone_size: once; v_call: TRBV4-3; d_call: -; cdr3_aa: CASSQGIGGRNEKLFF; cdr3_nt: TGCGCCAGCAGCCAAGGAATCGGGGGGCGCAATGAAAAACTGTTTTTT
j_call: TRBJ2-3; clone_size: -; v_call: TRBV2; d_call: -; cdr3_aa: CASSDEGDTQYF; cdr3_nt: TGTGCCAGCAGTGATGAAGGGGATACGCAGTATTTT
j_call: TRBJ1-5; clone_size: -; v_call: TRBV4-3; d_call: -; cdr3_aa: CASSQDTFGQPQHF; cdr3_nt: TGCGCCAGCAGCCAAGATACTTTCGGGCAGCCCCAGCATTTT
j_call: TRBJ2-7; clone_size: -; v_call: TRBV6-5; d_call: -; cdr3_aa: CASSLPTSYEQYF; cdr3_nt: TGTGCCAGCAGTCTTCCCACCTCCTACGAGCAGTACTTC
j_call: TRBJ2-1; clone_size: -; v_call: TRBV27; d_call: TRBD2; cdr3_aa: CASSLWLAGWNEQFF; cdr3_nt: TGTGCCAGCAGTTTATGGTTAGCGGGTTGGAATGAGCAGTTCTTC
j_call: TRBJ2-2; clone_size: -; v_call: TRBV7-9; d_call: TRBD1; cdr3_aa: CASRPTGAGTGELFF; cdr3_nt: TGTGCCAGCAGACCGACAGGGGCCGGGACCGGGGAGCTGTTTTTT
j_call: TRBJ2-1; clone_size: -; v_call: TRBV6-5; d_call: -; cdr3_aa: CASSYSGTTHEQFF; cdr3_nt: TGTGCCAGCAGTTATTCCGGGACAACCCATGAGCAGTTCTTC
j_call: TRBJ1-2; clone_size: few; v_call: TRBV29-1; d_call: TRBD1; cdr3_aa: CSVLGLIPGTAADYGYTF; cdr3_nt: TGCAGCGTTTTAGGACTCATACCGGGGACAGCGGCGGACTATGGCTACACCTTC
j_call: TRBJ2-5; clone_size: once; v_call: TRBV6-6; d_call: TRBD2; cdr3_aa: CASGVLSGGETQYF; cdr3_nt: TGTGCCAGCGGGGTTTTGAGCGGGGGTGAGACCCAGTACTTC
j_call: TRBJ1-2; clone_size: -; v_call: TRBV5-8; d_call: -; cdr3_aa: CASSPGWGARHGYTF; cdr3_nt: TGTGCCAGCAGCCCTGGTTGGGGCGCTCGGCATGGCTACACCTTC
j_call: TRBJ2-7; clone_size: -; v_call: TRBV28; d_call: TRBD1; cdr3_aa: CASQPGGVTYEQYF; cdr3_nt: TGTGCCAGTCAGCCAGGGGGCGTTACCTACGAGCAGTACTTC
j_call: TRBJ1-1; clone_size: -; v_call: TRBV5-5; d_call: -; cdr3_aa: CASSWGIYTEAFF; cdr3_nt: TGTGCCAGCAGCTGGGGGATTTACACTGAAGCTTTCTTT
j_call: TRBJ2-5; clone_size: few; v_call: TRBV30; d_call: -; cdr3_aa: CAWSEETQYF; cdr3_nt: TGTGCCTGGAGTGAAGAGACCCAGTACTTC
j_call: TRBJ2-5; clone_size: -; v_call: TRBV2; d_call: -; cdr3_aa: CASSGGRETQYF; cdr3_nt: TGTGCCAGCAGTGGAGGGAGAGAGACCCAGTACTTC
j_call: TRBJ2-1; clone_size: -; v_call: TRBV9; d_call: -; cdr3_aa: CASSAPTGAHNEQFF; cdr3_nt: TGTGCCAGCAGCGCCCCTACGGGGGCGCACAATGAGCAGTTCTTC
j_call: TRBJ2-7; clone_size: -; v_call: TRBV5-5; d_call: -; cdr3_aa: CASSLGGSSYEQYF; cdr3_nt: TGTGCCAGCAGCTTGGGAGGGAGCTCCTACGAGCAGTACTTC
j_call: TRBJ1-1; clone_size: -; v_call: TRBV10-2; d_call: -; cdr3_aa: CASSEIGGFTEAFF; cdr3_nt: TGCGCCAGCAGTGAGATAGGAGGGTTCACTGAAGCTTTCTTT
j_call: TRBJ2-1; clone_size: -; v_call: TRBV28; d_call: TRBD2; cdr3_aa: CASSRTSGRGYNEQFF; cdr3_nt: TGTGCCAGCAGTCGGACTAGCGGGAGGGGTTACAATGAGCAGTTCTTC
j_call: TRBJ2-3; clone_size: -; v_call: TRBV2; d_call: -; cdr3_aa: CASRQAPSTDTQYF; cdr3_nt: TGTGCCAGCAGACAAGCTCCCAGCACAGATACGCAGTATTTT
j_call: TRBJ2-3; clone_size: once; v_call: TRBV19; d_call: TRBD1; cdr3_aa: CASSAYRGRSTDTQYF; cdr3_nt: TGTGCCAGTAGTGCCTACAGGGGGCGGAGCACAGATACGCAGTATTTT
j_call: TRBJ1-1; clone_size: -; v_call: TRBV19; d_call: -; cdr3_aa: CASSWDLMGNTEAFF; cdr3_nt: TGTGCCAGTAGTTGGGACCTAATGGGTAACACTGAAGCTTTCTTT
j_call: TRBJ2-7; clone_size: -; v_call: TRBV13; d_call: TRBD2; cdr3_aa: CASSIIWGSEGGPGSEQYF; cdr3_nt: TGTGCCAGCAGCATAATATGGGGGAGTGAGGGAGGGCCTGGTAGCGAGCAGTACTTC
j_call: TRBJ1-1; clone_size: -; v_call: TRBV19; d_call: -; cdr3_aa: CASSMVGDTEAFF; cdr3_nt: TGTGCCAGTAGTATGGTGGGTGACACTGAAGCTTTCTTT
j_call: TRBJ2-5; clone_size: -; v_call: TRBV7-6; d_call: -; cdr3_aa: CASSFSRQETQYF; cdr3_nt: TGTGCCAGCAGCTTTAGCCGGCAAGAGACCCAGTACTTC
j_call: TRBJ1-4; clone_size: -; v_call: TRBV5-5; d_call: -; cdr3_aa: CASSGEGKLFF; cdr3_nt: TGTGCCAGCAGCGGAGAGGGGAAACTGTTTTTT
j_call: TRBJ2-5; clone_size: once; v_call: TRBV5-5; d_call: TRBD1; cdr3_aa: CASTYEGQDGETQYF; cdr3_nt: TGTGCCAGCACCTATGAGGGACAGGACGGGGAGACCCAGTACTTC
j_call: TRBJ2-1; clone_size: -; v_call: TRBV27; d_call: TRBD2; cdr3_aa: CASSPGTTYNEQFF; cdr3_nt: TGTGCCAGCAGTCCGGGGACTACCTACAATGAGCAGTTCTTC
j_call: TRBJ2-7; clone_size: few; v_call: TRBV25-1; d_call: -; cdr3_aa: CASSEPRELGASSYEQYF; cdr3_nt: TGTGCCAGCAGTGAACCACGGGAACTAGGTGCATCGTCCTACGAGCAGTACTTC
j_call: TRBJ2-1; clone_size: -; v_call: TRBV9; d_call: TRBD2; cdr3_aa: CASSPGGSGSNEQFF; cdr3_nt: TGTGCCAGCAGCCCCGGGGGTAGCGGGAGCAATGAGCAGTTCTTC
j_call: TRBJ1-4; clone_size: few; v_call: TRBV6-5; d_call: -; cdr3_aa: CASSYSVGGSEKLFF; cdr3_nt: TGTGCCAGCAGTTACTCAGTCGGGGGGAGCGAAAAACTGTTTTTT
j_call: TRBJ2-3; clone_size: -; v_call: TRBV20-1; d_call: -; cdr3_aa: CSARGPAQYF; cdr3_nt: TGCAGTGCTAGAGGACCAGCGCAGTATTTT
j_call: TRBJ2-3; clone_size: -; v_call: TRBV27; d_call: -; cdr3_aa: CASSLSPATDTQYF; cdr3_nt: TGTGCCAGCAGTTTATCCCCCGCCACAGATACGCAGTATTTT